This T cell receptor (beta chain) appears in the sequencing data of a study of blood T cell repertoires in COVID-19. Overall study: Material from acute and convalescent COVID-19 was sourced from the United States, Italy and Spain. T cells, B-cell-depleted T cells, or PBMCs supplied cDNA or gDNA.

Germline CDR1 and CDR2: LNHDA and SQIVND (reference sequence). V lost 6 bases, J lost 1 base, and 8 bases stayed unmatched. The CDR3 extends over 17 amino acids. Each participant's cohort was designated according to participant-reported clinical history. No more than 2 weeks before study entry, exposed participants had met a case of COVID-19. Produced via immunoSEQ multiplex PCR; TCRdb's table is partial and in-frame only. This sample has around 400,000 clones; about 88% occur once, and the top ten carry approximately 1.5%. This chain uses TRBV19 with TRBJ2-1; 11 bases agree with TRBD2. The sample was PBMCs or T cells enriched from blood (not recorded which). The TCR sequence derives from a woman between 18 and 29 years old who had been exposed to COVID-19. CDR3 in DNA: TGTGCCAGTAGCCCGATGGCTAGCGGGGGGTCCTACAATGAGCAGTTCTTC. Its translation is CASSPMASGGSYNEQFF.